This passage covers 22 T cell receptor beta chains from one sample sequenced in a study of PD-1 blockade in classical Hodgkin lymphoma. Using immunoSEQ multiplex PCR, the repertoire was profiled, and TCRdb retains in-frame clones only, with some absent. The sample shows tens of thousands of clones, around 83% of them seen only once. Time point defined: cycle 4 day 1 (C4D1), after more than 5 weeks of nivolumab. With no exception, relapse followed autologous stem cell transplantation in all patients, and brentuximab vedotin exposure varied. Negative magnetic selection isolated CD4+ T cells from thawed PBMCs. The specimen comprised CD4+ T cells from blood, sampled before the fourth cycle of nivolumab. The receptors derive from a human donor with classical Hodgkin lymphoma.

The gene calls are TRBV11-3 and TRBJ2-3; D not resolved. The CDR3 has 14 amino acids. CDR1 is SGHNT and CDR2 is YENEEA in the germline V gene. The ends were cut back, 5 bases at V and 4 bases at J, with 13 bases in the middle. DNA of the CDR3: TGTGCCAGCAGCGTAACTCCCGATCCAGATACGCAGTATTTT. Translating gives CASSVTPDPDTQYF.

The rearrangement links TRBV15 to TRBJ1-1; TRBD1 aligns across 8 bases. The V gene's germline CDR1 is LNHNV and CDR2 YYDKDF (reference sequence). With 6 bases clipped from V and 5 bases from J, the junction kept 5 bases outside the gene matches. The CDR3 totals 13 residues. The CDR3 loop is CATRLQGGTEAFF. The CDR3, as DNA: TGTGCCACCAGGTTACAGGGGGGGACTGAAGCTTTCTTT.

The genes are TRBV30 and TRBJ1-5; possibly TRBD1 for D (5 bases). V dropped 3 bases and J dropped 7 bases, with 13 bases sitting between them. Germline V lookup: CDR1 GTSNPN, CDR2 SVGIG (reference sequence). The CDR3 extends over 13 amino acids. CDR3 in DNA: TGTGCCTGGAGCGGGGCGCCTTGGCAGCCCCAGCATTTT. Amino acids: CAWSGAPWQPQHF.

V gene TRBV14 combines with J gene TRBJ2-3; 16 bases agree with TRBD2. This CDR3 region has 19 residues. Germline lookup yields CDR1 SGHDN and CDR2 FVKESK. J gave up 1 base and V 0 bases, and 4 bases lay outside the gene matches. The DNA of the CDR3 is TGTGCCAGCAGCCAAGATCCGGGACTAGCGGGAGGGGGCACAGATACGCAGTATTTT. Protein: CASSQDPGLAGGGTDTQYF.

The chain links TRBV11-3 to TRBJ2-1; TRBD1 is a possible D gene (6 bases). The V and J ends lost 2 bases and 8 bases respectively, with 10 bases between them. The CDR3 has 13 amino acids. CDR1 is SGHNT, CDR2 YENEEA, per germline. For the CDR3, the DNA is TGTGCCAGCAGCTTAAACAGGGTCCATGAGCAGTTCTTC. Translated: CASSLNRVHEQFF.

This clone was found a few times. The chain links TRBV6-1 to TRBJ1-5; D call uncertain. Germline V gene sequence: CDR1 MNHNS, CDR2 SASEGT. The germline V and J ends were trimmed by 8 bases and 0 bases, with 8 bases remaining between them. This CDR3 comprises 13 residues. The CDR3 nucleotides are TGTGCCAGCTCCCCACCTAGCAATCAGCCCCAGCATTTT. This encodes CASSPPSNQPQHF.

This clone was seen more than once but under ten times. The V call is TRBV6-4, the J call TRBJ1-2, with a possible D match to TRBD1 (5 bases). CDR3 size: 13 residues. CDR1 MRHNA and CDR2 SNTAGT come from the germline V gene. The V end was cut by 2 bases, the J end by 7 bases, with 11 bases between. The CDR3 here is CASSDLGGGGYTF. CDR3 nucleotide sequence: TGTGCCAGCAGTGACCTCGGGGGTGGTGGCTACACCTTC.

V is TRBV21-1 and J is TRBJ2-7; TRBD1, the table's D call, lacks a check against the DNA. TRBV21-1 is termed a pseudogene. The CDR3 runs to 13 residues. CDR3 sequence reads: CASSKQAGYEQYF. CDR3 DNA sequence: TGTGCCAGCAGCAAACAGGCCGGTTACGAGCAGTACTTC.

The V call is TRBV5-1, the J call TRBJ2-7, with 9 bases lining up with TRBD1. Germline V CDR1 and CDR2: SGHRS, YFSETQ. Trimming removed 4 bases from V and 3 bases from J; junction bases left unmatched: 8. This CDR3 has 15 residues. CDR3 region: CASSPLGQGSYEQYF. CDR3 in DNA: TGCGCCAGCAGCCCCCTTGGACAGGGGAGCTACGAGCAGTACTTC.

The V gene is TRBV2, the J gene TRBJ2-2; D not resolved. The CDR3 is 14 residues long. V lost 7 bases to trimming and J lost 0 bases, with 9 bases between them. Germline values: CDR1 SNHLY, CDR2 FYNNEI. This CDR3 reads CASTRNANTGELFF. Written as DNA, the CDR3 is TGTGCCAGCACAAGGAACGCGAACACCGGGGAGCTGTTTTTT.

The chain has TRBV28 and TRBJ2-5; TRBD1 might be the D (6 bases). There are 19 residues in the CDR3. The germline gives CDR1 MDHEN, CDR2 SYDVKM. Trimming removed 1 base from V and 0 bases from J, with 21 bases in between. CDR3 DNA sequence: TGTGCCAGCAGTTTATTCGGGACACCAAATCGGAAGTACCAAGAGACCCAGTACTTC. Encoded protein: CASSLFGTPNRKYQETQYF.

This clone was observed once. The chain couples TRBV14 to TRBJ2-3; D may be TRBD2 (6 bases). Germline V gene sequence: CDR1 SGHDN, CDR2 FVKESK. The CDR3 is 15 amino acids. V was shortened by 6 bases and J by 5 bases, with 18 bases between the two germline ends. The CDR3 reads CASSKQLAVIDTQYF. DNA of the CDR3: TGTGCCAGCAGTAAGCAACTAGCAGTCATAGATACGCAGTATTTT. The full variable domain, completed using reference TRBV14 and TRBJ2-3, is EAGVTQFPSHSVIEKGQTVTLRCDPISGHDNLYWYRRVMGKEIKFLLHFVKESKQDESGMPNNRFLAERTGGTYSTLKVQPAELEDSGVYFCASSKQLAVIDTQYFGPGTRLTVL.

CDR3 sequence: CASMRDSANTGELFF. CDR3 sequence (DNA): TGCGCCAGCATGAGGGACAGCGCGAACACCGGGGAGCTGTTTTTT. The gene calls are TRBV5-1 and TRBJ2-2, with TRBD1 matching over 7 bases. Per the germline V gene, CDR1 is SGHRS and CDR2 is YFSETQ. This CDR3 is 15 amino acids long. V lost 6 bases and J lost 0; bases outside the gene matches: 5.

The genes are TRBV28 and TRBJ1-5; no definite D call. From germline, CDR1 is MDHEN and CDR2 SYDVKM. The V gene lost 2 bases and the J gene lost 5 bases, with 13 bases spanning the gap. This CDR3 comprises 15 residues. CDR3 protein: CASSLRRAGDQPQHF. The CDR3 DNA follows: TGTGCCAGCAGTTTACGTAGGGCCGGGGATCAGCCCCAGCATTTT.

The CDR3 loop is CASSLRLLGGGERSEQFF. CDR3 nucleotides: TGTGCCAGCAGCTTACGCCTCTTGGGCGGGGGGGAACGAAGCGAGCAGTTCTTC. The rearrangement links TRBV7-9 to TRBJ2-1; 9 nucleotides agree with TRBD2. Germline values: CDR1 SEHNR, CDR2 FQNEAQ (reference sequence). With 2 bases clipped from V and 10 bases from J, the junction kept 18 bases outside the gene matches. The CDR3 spans 18 residues.

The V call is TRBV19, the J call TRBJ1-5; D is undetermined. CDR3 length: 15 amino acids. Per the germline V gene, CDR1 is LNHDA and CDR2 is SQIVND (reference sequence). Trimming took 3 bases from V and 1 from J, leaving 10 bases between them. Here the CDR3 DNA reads TGTGCCAGTAGTATTCGGGCGGAGAGCAATCAGCCCCAGCATTTT. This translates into CASSIRAESNQPQHF.

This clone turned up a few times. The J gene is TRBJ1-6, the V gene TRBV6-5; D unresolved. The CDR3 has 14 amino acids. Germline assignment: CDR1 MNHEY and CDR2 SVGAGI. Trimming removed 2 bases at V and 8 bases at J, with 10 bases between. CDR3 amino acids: CASSYMGLDSPLHF. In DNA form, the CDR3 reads TGTGCCAGCAGTTACATGGGGTTGGATTCACCCCTCCACTTT.

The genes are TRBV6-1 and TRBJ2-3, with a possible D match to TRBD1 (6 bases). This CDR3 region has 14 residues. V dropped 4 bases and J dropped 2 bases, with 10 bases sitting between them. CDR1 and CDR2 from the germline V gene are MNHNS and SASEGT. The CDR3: CASSGGHYTDTQYF. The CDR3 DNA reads TGTGCCAGCAGTGGGGGACATTACACAGATACGCAGTATTTT.

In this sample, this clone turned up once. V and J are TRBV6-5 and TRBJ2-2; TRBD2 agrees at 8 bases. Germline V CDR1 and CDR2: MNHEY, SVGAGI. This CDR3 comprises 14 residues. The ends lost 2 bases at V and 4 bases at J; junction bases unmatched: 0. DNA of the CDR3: TGTGCCAGCAGTTACCGGGGGGGCACCGGGGAGCTGTTTTTT. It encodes CASSYRGGTGELFF.

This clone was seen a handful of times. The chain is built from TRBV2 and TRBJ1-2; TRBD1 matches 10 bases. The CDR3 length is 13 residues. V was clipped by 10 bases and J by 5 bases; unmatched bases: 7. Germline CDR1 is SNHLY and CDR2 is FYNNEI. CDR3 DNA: TGTGCCAACCCCCGGGACAGGGGTTATGGCTACACCTTC. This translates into CANPRDRGYGYTF.

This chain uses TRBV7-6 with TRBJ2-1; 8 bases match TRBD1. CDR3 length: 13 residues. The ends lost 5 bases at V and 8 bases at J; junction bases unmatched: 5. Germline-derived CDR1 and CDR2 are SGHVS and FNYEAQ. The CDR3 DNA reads TGTGCCAGCAGCATAATGACAGGGGATGAGCAGTTCTTC. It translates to CASSIMTGDEQFF. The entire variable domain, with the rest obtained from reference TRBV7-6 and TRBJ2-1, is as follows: GAGVSQSPRYKVTKRGQDVALRCDPISGHVSLYWYRQALGQGPEFLTYFNYEAQQDKSGLPNDRFSAERPEGSISTLTIQRTEQRDSAMYRCASSIMTGDEQFFGPGTRLTVL.

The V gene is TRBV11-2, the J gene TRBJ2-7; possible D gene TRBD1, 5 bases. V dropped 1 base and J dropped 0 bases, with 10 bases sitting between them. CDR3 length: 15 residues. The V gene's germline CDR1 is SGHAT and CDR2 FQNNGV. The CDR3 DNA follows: TGTGCCAGCAGCTTAGTTATGGGGCCCTCCTACGAGCAGTACTTC. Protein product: CASSLVMGPSYEQYF.